The T cell receptor beta chain under discussion was sequenced for a study of blood T cell repertoires in COVID-19. Study in general: Collection of acute and convalescent COVID-19 samples took place in the United States, Italy and Spain.

V was clipped by 8 bases and J by 0 bases; unmatched bases: 10. The CDR3 runs to 16 residues. Looked up from germline, CDR1 is MNHEY and CDR2 is SMNVEV (reference sequence). Sequencing was performed with immunoSEQ multiplex PCR; in TCRdb, only in-frame clones are kept and a portion is missing. Of 150,000 to 200,000 clones in the sample, 90% to 95% were seen once. Source material: peripheral blood. This TCR was recovered from a man over 45 with acute or convalescent COVID-19. The chain employs TRBV27 and TRBJ2-1; 7 bases are shared with TRBD2. CDR3 in DNA: TGTGCCAGCGCCAGTGGGAGGGCCACCTCCTACAATGAGCAGTTCTTC. It specifies CASASGRATSYNEQFF.